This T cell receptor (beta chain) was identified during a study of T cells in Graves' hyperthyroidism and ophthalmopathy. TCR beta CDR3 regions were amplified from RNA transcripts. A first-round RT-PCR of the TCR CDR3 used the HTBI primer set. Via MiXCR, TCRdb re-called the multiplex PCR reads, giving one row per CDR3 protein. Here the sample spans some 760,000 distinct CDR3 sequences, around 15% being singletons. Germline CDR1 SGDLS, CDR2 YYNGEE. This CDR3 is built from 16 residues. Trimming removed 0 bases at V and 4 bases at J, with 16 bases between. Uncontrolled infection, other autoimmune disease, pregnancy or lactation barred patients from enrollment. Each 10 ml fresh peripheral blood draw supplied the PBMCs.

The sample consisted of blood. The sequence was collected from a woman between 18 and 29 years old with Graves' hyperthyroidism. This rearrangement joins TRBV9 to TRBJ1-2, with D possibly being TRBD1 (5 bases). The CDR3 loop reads CASSVDGRSGGYGYTF. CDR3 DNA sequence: TGTGCCAGCAGCGTAGATGGAAGGTCGGGGGGCTATGGCTACACCTTC.